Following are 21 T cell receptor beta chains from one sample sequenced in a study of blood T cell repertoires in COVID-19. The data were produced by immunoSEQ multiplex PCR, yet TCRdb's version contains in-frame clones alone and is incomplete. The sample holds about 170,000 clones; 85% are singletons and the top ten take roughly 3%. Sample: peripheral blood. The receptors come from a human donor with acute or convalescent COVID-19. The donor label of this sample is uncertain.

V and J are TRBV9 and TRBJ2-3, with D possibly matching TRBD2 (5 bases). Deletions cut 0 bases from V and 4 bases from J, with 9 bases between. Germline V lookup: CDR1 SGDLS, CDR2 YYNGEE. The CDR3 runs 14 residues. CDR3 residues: CASSVGLAADTQYF. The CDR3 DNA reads TGTGCCAGCAGCGTAGGGCTAGCAGCAGATACGCAGTATTTT.

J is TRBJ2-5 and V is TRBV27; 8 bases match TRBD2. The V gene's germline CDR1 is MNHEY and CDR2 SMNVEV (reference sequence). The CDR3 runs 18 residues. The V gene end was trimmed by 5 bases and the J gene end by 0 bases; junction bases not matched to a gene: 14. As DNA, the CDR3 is TGTGCCAGCAGTGCATTATGGGCGGGGGGATCGTACCAAGAGACCCAGTACTTC. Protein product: CASSALWAGGSYQETQYF.

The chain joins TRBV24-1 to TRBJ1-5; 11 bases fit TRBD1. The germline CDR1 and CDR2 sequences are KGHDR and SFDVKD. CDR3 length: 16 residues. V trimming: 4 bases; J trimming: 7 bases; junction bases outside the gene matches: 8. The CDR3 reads CATSDRGQGAWQPQHF. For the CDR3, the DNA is TGTGCCACCAGTGACCGCGGACAGGGGGCTTGGCAGCCCCAGCATTTT.

The CDR3 loop is CASSRRGQRSTDTQYF. For the CDR3, the DNA is TGTGCCAGCAGTCGAAGGGGGCAAAGGAGCACAGATACGCAGTATTTT. This chain links TRBV27 with TRBJ2-3, with TRBD1 matching 7 bases. Per germline, CDR1 MNHEY and CDR2 SMNVEV (reference sequence). With 5 bases clipped from V and 0 bases from J, the junction kept 8 bases outside the gene matches. The CDR3 has 16 amino acids.

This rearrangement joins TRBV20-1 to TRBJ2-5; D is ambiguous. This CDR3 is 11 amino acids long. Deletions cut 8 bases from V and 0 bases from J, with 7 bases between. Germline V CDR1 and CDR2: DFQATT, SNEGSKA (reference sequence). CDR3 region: CSPVNQETQYF. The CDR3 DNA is TGCAGTCCCGTAAACCAAGAGACCCAGTACTTC.

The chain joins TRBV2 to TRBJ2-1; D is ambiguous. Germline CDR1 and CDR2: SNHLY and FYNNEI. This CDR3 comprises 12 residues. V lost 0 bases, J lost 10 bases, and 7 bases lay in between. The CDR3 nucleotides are TGTGCCAGCAGTGAAGCGCTTAGAGAGCAGTTCTTC. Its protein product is CASSEALREQFF.

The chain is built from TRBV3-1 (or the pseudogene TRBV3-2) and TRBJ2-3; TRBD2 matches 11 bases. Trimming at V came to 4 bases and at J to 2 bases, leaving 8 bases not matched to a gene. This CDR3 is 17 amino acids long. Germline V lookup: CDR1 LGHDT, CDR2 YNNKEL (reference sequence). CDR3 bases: TGTGCCAGCAGCCCTCAGGCACTAGCGGGGGCCACAGATACGCAGTATTTT. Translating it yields CASSPQALAGATDTQYF.

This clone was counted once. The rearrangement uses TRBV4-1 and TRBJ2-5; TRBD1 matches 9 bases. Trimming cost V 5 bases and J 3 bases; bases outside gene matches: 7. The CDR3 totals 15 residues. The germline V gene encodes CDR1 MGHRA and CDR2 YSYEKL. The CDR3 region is CASSGTGRGKETQYF. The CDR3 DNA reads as TGCGCCAGCAGCGGGACAGGGAGAGGGAAAGAGACCCAGTACTTC.

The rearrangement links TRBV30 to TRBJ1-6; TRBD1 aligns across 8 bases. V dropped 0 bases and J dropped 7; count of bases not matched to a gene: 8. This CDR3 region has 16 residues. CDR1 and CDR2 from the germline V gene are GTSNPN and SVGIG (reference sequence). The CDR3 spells CAWSVGLRQGNSPLHF. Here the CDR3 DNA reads TGTGCCTGGAGTGTAGGGTTACGACAGGGGAATTCACCCCTCCACTTT.

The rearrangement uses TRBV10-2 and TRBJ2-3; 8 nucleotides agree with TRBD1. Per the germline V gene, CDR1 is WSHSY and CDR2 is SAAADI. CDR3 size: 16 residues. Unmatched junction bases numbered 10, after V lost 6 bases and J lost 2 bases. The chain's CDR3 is CASRGEDRALTDTQYF. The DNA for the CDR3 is TGCGCCAGCAGGGGGGAGGACAGGGCCCTCACAGATACGCAGTATTTT.

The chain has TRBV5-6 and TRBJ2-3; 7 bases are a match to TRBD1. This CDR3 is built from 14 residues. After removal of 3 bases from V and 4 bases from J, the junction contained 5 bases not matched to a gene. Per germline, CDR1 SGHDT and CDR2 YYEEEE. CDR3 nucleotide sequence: TGTGCCAGCAGCTACAGGGGTTGGTCAGATACGCAGTATTTT. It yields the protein CASSYRGWSDTQYF.

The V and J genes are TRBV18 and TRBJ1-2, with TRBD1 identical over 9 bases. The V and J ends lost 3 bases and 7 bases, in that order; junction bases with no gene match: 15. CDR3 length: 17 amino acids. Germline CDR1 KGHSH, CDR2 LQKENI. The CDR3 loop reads CASSPRGQGTRAGGYTF. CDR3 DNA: TGTGCCAGCTCACCGCGCGGACAGGGGACGAGGGCAGGTGGCTACACCTTC.

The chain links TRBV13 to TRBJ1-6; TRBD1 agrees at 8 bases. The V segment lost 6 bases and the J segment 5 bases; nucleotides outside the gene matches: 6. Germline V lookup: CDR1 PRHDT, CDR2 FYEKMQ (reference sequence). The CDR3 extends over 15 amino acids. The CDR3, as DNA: TGTGCCAGCAGTTCCCGACAGGGGAATAATTCACCCCTCCACTTT. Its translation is CASSSRQGNNSPLHF.

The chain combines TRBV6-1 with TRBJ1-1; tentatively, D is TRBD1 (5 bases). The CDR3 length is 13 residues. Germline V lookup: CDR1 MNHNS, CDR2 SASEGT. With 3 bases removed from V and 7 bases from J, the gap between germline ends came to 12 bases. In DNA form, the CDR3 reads TGTGCCAGCAGTGAGATGGGGCTTAATGAAGCTTTCTTT. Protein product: CASSEMGLNEAFF.

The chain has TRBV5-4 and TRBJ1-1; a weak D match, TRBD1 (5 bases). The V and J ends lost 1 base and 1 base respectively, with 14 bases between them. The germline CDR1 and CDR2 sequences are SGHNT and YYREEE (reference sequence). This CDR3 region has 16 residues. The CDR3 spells CASSLQRLTGNTEAFF. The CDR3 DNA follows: TGTGCCAGCAGCTTGCAACGCCTTACAGGGAACACTGAAGCTTTCTTT.

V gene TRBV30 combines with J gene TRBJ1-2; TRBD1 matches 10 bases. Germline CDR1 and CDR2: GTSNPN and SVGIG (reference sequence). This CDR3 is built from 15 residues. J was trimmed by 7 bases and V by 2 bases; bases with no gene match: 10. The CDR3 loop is CAWSTQGQGISGYTF. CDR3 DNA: TGTGCCTGGAGTACCCAGGGACAGGGGATTTCTGGCTACACCTTC.

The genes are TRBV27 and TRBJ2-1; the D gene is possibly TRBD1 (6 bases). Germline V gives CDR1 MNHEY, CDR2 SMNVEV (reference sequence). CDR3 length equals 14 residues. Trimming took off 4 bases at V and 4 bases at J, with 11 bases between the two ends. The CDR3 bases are TGTGCCAGCAGTTGGGACACCCGTTACAATGAGCAGTTCTTC. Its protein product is CASSWDTRYNEQFF.

CDR3 in DNA: TGTGCCAGCAGCCACGCGAGCGGGGGGGCTTACAATGAGCAGTTCTTC. Translated, it gives CASSHASGGAYNEQFF. This chain joins TRBV3-1 (or the pseudogene TRBV3-2) and TRBJ2-1; 10 bases fit TRBD2. V shed 3 bases, J shed 4 bases, and the junction held 6 bases outside the gene matches. The CDR3 is made up of 16 amino acids. CDR1 is LGHDT and CDR2 is YNNKEL in the germline V gene (reference sequence).

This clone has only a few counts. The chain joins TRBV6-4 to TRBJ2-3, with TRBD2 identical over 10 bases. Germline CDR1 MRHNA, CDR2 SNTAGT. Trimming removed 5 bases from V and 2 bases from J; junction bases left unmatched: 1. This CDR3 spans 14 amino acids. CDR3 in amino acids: CASSSGGATDTQYF. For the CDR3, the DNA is TGTGCCAGCAGTAGCGGGGGGGCCACAGATACGCAGTATTTT.

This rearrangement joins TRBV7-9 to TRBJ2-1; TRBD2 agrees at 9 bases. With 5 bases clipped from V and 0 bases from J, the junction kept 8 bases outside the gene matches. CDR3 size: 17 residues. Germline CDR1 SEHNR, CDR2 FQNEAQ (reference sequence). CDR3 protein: CASSHLAGTYSYNEQFF. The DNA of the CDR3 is TGTGCCAGCAGCCATCTAGCGGGGACGTACTCCTACAATGAGCAGTTCTTC.

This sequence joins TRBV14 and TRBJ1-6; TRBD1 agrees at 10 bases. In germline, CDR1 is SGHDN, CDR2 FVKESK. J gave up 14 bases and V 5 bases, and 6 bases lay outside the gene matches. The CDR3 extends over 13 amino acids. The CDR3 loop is CASSWTGGFTLHF. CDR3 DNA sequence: TGTGCCAGCAGCTGGACAGGGGGATTCACCCTCCACTTT.